The rows below give T cell receptor beta chains drawn from one sample of a study of CD8 T cells in ankylosing spondylitis. TCRdb used MiXCR to reprocess the 5' RACE reads, holding one entry per CDR3 protein. The sample consists of about 64,000 distinct CDR3 sequences, 6.2% of them appearing once. Sequencing input: synovial fluid, either unsorted or a sorted T cell fraction (not recorded which). The receptors here all came from a male donor with ankylosing spondylitis. CDR3s include the opening cysteine and the closing phenylalanine or tryptophan. The listing skips clone size in some rows; elsewhere it reads once, few, many or a size class.

clone_size: many; v_call: TRBV29-1; cdr3_aa: CSALLAGGYHEQYF
clone_size: many; v_call: TRBV12-3/TRBV12-4; cdr3_aa: CASSPRGSGNQPQHF
clone_size: -; v_call: TRBV15; cdr3_aa: CATSPGHSNQPQHF
clone_size: -; v_call: TRBV11-2; cdr3_aa: CASSPLAGMFNEQFF
clone_size: -; v_call: TRBV6-5; cdr3_aa: CASRQGDQPQHF
clone_size: -; v_call: TRBV18; cdr3_aa: CASSPPWAVSTDTQYF
clone_size: -; v_call: TRBV6-9; cdr3_aa: CASYSSAGGSYEQYF
clone_size: many; v_call: TRBV6-2/TRBV6-3; cdr3_aa: CASRKDNLDNNEQFF
clone_size: many; v_call: TRBV29-1; cdr3_aa: CSVPGLGNTEAFF
clone_size: -; v_call: TRBV5-1; cdr3_aa: CASSLALAFNYEQYF
clone_size: -; v_call: TRBV5-1; cdr3_aa: CASSSSARGLYEQYF
clone_size: -; v_call: TRBV18; cdr3_aa: CASPRTGRDNTGELFF
clone_size: few; v_call: TRBV20-1; cdr3_aa: CSAPLTGTSGSMAQYF
clone_size: many; v_call: TRBV9; cdr3_aa: CASSVSGNYNEQFF
clone_size: few; v_call: TRBV20-1; cdr3_aa: CSAQSGRGRTDTQYF
clone_size: many; v_call: TRBV14; cdr3_aa: CASSPNWAGEQFF
clone_size: many; v_call: TRBV29-1; cdr3_aa: CSVLPLQGLQYTEAFF
clone_size: -; v_call: TRBV4-3; cdr3_aa: CASSQDSQFYEQYF
clone_size: -; v_call: TRBV4-2; cdr3_aa: CASSLSGSNYNEQFF
clone_size: -; v_call: TRBV14; cdr3_aa: CASSQVGGSTDTQYF
clone_size: many; v_call: TRBV12-3/TRBV12-4; cdr3_aa: CASSLIGLPNEQFF
clone_size: many; v_call: TRBV10-1; cdr3_aa: CASSLEPRGLEQFF
clone_size: many; v_call: TRBV12-3/TRBV12-4; cdr3_aa: CASSSWTGVGNTIYF
clone_size: few; v_call: TRBV27; cdr3_aa: CASSFWHGTKGTQYF
clone_size: -; v_call: TRBV25-1; cdr3_aa: CASSEWSSGSGELFF
clone_size: many; v_call: TRBV5-1; cdr3_aa: CASSPTGGGADTQYF
clone_size: few; v_call: TRBV7-3; cdr3_aa: CASSSLGVSYNEQFF
clone_size: few; v_call: TRBV20-1; cdr3_aa: CSAKGLAGVYEQFF
clone_size: -; v_call: TRBV20-1; cdr3_aa: CSASWAGGPDTQYF
clone_size: -; v_call: TRBV14; cdr3_aa: CASSPGTWPRTGELFF
clone_size: many; v_call: TRBV2; cdr3_aa: CASRLTSGTYEQYF
clone_size: few; v_call: TRBV7-9; cdr3_aa: CASRTDRVNTEAFF
clone_size: many; v_call: TRBV29-1; cdr3_aa: CSVDNGGITEDSNQPQHF
clone_size: many; v_call: TRBV28; cdr3_aa: CASSWDRESFTSSYEQYF
clone_size: -; v_call: TRBV30; cdr3_aa: CAYTGTEAFF
clone_size: many; v_call: TRBV5-5; cdr3_aa: CASRQGQANYEQYF
clone_size: many; v_call: TRBV4-1; cdr3_aa: CASSQDPLAGGDHTDTQYF
clone_size: many; v_call: TRBV14; cdr3_aa: CASSRSGTGDEAFF
clone_size: many; v_call: TRBV11-2; cdr3_aa: CASSLVGGGSTDTQYF
clone_size: few; v_call: TRBV10-3; cdr3_aa: CAISEYSNTEAFF
clone_size: -; v_call: TRBV5-4; cdr3_aa: CASSSRQGIYNEQFF
clone_size: many; v_call: TRBV27; cdr3_aa: CASSPRRTSGFGETDTQYF
clone_size: many; v_call: TRBV6-1; cdr3_aa: CASSGGLNYNEQFF
clone_size: -; v_call: TRBV3-1; cdr3_aa: CASSLQGWGTEAFF
clone_size: -; v_call: TRBV20-1; cdr3_aa: CSAPSEGPYEQFF
clone_size: many; v_call: TRBV20-1; cdr3_aa: CSARDFQGPDTQYF
clone_size: few; v_call: TRBV11-1; cdr3_aa: CASSLGAGIQETQYF